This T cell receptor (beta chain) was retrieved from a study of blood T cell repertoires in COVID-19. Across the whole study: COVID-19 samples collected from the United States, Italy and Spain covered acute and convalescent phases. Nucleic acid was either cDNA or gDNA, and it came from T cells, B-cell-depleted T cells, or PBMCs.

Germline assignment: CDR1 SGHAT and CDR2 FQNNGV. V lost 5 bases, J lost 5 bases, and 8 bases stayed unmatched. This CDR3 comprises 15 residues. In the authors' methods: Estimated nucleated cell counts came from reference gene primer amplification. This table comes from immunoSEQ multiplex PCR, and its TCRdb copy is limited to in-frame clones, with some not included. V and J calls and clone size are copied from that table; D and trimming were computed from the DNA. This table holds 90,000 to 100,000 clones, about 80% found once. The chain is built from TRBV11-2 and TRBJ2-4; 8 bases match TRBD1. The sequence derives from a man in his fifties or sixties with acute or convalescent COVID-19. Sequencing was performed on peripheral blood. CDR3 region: CASSPINRGENIQYF. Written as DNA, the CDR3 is TGTGCCAGCAGCCCCATAAACAGGGGGGAAAACATTCAGTACTTC. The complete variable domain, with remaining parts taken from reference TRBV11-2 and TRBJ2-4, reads EAGVAQSPRYKIIEKRQSVAFWCNPISGHATLYWYQQILGQGPKLLIQFQNNGVVDDSQLPKDRFSAERLKGVDSTLKIQPAKLEDSAVYLCASSPINRGENIQYFGAGTRLSVL.